This T cell receptor beta chain emerged from a study of blood T cell repertoires in COVID-19. Across the study: Collection of acute and convalescent COVID-19 samples took place in the United States, Italy and Spain.

In the original workflow: How many nucleated cells were present was estimated from reference gene primer amplification. Sequenced by immunoSEQ multiplex PCR; TCRdb stores in-frame clones only, minus some. That table is the source of V, J and clone size, and D and trimming were worked out from the DNA. The profile shows 200,000 to 300,000 clones, about 86% of them singletons. Trimming shortened V by 8 bases and J by 6 bases, and 11 bases separated the two germline ends. The CDR3 sequence is 13 residues long. Per germline, CDR1 SNHLY and CDR2 FYNNEI. V and J are TRBV2 and TRBJ1-6; D perhaps matches TRBD1 (5 bases). Input material: peripheral blood. This sequence originates from a man aged 25 to 40 with active or convalescent COVID-19. CDR3 protein: CASRSGVNSPLHF. CDR3 nucleotide sequence: TGTGCCAGCCGGTCGGGGGTTAATTCACCCCTCCACTTT.